The 5 T cell receptor beta chains reported below all come from one sample, sequenced in a study of blood T cell repertoires in COVID-19 (dated by TCRdb to 2018 to 2021). Library construction relied on the immunoSEQ multiplex PCR assay. TCRdb provides this immuneACCESS table in a form limited to in-frame rearrangements. Some clones are lacking; in checked studies, under half of them reflect an unresolved V gene, and why the rest are absent is not known. The sample yields fewer than 600,000 clones; 80% to 90% were counted once. Approximately 0.9% of the sample comes from the top ten. The specimen sequenced was peripheral blood. These receptors originate from a man aged 18 to 30 with COVID-19, enrolled during active disease.

This clone has just a few counts. This sequence joins TRBV6-5 and TRBJ2-7; D might be TRBD2 (6 bases). The germline V gene has CDR1 MNHEY and CDR2 SVGAGI. The V gene lost 3 bases and the J gene lost 2 bases, with 14 bases spanning the gap. The CDR3 has 15 amino acids. The CDR3 spells CASSYGGAAPYEQYF. The DNA for the CDR3 is TGTGCCAGCAGTTATGGAGGGGCCGCCCCCTACGAGCAGTACTTC.

The chain couples TRBV2 to TRBJ1-1; D is undetermined. V was cut by 2 bases and J by 1 base, with 8 bases left in between. The V gene's germline CDR1 is SNHLY and CDR2 FYNNEI. CDR3 size: 14 residues. CDR3 nucleotide sequence: TGTGCCAGCAGTGAACTGGAGACGAACACTGAAGCTTTCTTT. Translation: CASSELETNTEAFF.

V is TRBV3-1 (or the pseudogene TRBV3-2) and J is TRBJ1-2, with 11 bases matching TRBD1. The germline gives CDR1 LGHDT, CDR2 YNNKEL (reference sequence). V shed 4 bases and J 4 bases; nucleotides not matched to a gene: 5. The CDR3 sequence is 15 residues long. As DNA, the CDR3 is TGTGCCAGCAGCCCCGGACAGGGGGCTAGCTATGGCTACACCTTC. This translates into CASSPGQGASYGYTF.

The rearrangement links TRBV12-3 or TRBV12-4 to TRBJ2-2, with D tentatively TRBD2 (5 bases). This CDR3 spans 13 amino acids. The V and J ends lost 6 bases and 5 bases respectively, with 10 bases between them. DNA for the CDR3: TGTGCCAGCAGCCCCGGGGAAACCGGGGAGCTGTTTTTT. It codes for CASSPGETGELFF.

The rearrangement joins TRBV2 to TRBJ2-2, with D possibly being TRBD1 (5 bases). V lost 3 bases and J 1 base, leaving 6 bases between the germline ends. Germline CDR1 reads SNHLY; CDR2 reads FYNNEI. The CDR3 spans 14 residues. In DNA form, the CDR3 reads TGTGCCAGCAGTGAGCAGGGGAACACCGGGGAGCTGTTTTTT. Protein sequence: CASSEQGNTGELFF.